This T cell receptor (beta chain) was identified in a study of metastatic and nonmetastatic thyroid tumors. Germline-derived CDR1 and CDR2 are SGDLS and YYNGEE. There are 12 residues in the CDR3. V lost 3 bases and J lost 1, with 4 bases in between. Not a single patient had been given any form of treatment at any point before undergoing thyroid surgery. Through MiXCR, TCRdb re-clonotyped the PCR reads. The sample has 84,000 or so clones; roughly 8.6% are singletons. Broader study findings: When malignant thyroid tumors were compared with benign nodules, TCR beta diversity was reportedly significantly higher in the malignant tumors. This held in both blood and tumor samples.

The sample holds many counts of this clone. Its antigen remains unknown. The chain uses TRBV9 and TRBJ1-1; D gene ambiguous. The receptor was derived from a female donor with papillary thyroid cancer or a benign thyroid nodule (not recorded which). Some clones in this sample may be carry-over from other donors' samples. Material: blood. CDR3 coding DNA: TGTGCCAGCAGCGCGGGGAACACTGAAGCTTTCTTT. Encoded protein: CASSAGNTEAFF.